The source of this TCR beta chain is a study of blood T cell repertoires in COVID-19. As for the study in general: Material from acute and convalescent COVID-19 was sourced from the United States, Italy and Spain.

V was clipped by 4 bases and J by 3 bases; unmatched bases: 9. The CDR3 contains 16 residues. Looked up from germline, CDR1 is WNHNN and CDR2 is SYGVQD (reference sequence). In the original processing: The assay estimated nucleated cells by amplifying reference gene primers. TCRdb's table, derived via immunoSEQ multiplex PCR, lists solely in-frame clones and lacks some. For V, J and clone size, that table is used; D and trimming come from the DNA. This sample has about 80,000 clones, with around 76% found just once. This rearrangement joins TRBV10-1 to TRBJ2-7, with 10 nucleotides matching TRBD2. The receptor's source is a man aged 65-85 years with active or convalescent COVID-19. The sequenced material came from peripheral blood. The CDR3, as DNA: TGCGCCAGCAGTGCTACTAGCGGGGACTTACTCTACGAGCAGTACTTC. Translating gives CASSATSGDLLYEQYF.